Shown below are 21 T cell receptor beta chains from a single sample sequenced in a study of blood T cell repertoires in COVID-19. Some clones are missing from TCRdb's copy, which holds only in-frame ones; the method was immunoSEQ multiplex PCR. The table has 150,000 to 200,000 clones, 81% seen once; the top ten hold approximately 9.9%. The source material was peripheral blood. These TCRs come from a man aged 60 to 75 with active or convalescent COVID-19.

The V gene is TRBV18, the J gene TRBJ1-1; TRBD1 aligns across 10 bases. This CDR3 has 12 residues. Germline CDR1 is KGHSH and CDR2 is LQKENI. V lost 6 bases, J lost 8 bases, and 3 bases stayed unmatched. DNA of the CDR3: TGTGCCAGCTCCGGACAGGGGGAGGAAGCTTTCTTT. This codes for CASSGQGEEAFF.

The chain uses TRBV5-1 and TRBJ1-2; the D gene is possibly TRBD1 (6 bases). The germline gives CDR1 SGHRS, CDR2 YFSETQ. V lost 0 bases to trimming and J lost 2 bases, with 11 bases between them. The CDR3 loop spans 15 amino acids. CDR3 residues: CASSLGGQRNYGYTF. The CDR3 DNA reads TGCGCCAGCAGCTTGGGAGGACAGCGGAACTATGGCTACACCTTC.

This clone was seen a few times. The V gene is TRBV15, the J gene TRBJ2-7; TRBD1 matches at 7 bases. CDR3 length equals 15 residues. With 0 bases clipped from V and 2 bases from J, the junction kept 4 bases outside the gene matches. Looked up from germline, CDR1 is LNHNV and CDR2 is YYDKDF (reference sequence). Written as DNA, the CDR3 is TGTGCCACCAGCAGAGATGGGCAGGGGGCCTACGAGCAGTACTTC. Translated: CATSRDGQGAYEQYF.

The chain uses TRBV15 and TRBJ2-3; possibly TRBD2 for D (5 bases). Trimming left V 0 bases short and J 5 bases short, with 15 bases between. This CDR3 contains 16 residues. Germline loops: CDR1 LNHNV, CDR2 YYDKDF (reference sequence). CDR3 in amino acids: CATSRDHPGFGDTQYF. CDR3 nucleotide sequence: TGTGCCACCAGCAGAGATCATCCGGGGTTCGGAGATACGCAGTATTTT. Based on the CDR3 plus reference TRBV15 and TRBJ2-3, the full variable domain is DAMVIQNPRYQVTQFGKPVTLSCSQTLNHNVMYWYQQKSSQAPKLLFHYYDKDFNNEADTPDNFQSRRPNTSFCFLDIRSPGLGDTAMYLCATSRDHPGFGDTQYFGPGTRLTVL.

This chain uses TRBV28 with TRBJ1-1, with 7 bases identical to TRBD1. Germline CDR1 and CDR2: MDHEN and SYDVKM. V dropped 5 bases and J dropped 0; count of bases not matched to a gene: 6. The CDR3 extends over 15 amino acids. The DNA of the CDR3 is TGTGCCAGCAGTCTTAGGGGGCGATTGAACACTGAAGCTTTCTTT. It specifies CASSLRGRLNTEAFF.

V gene TRBV5-6 combines with J gene TRBJ2-1; 8 bases map to TRBD1. The CDR3 is 15 amino acids. V lost 6 bases and J lost 1; bases outside the gene matches: 6. Germline CDR1 and CDR2: SGHDT and YYEEEE. CDR3 nucleotides: TGTGCCAGCACCTCCGGGACAGGTTCCTACAATGAGCAGTTCTTC. Translated: CASTSGTGSYNEQFF.

The gene calls are TRBV5-1 and TRBJ2-2, with D maybe TRBD1 (6 bases). Germline V CDR1 and CDR2: SGHRS, YFSETQ. Between the trimmed V and J ends, which lost 6 bases and 0 bases, there was a span of 12 bases. The CDR3 totals 15 residues. CDR3 sequence reads: CASTQGTTNTGELFF. The CDR3 DNA reads TGCGCCAGCACCCAAGGGACAACGAACACCGGGGAGCTGTTTTTT.

CDR3 in amino acids: CASSQRRLAGVNTGELFF. CDR3 DNA sequence: TGCGCCAGCAGCCAAAGGCGTCTAGCGGGAGTGAACACCGGGGAGCTGTTTTTT. The rearrangement links TRBV4-1 to TRBJ2-2; 10 bases are a match to TRBD2. Germline V gene data show CDR1 as MGHRA and CDR2 as YSYEKL. This CDR3 contains 18 residues. After removal of 2 bases from V and 1 base from J, the junction contained 7 bases not matched to a gene.

The V call is TRBV5-1, the J call TRBJ1-1; TRBD1 is a possible D gene (6 bases). The ends were cut back, 4 bases at V and 11 bases at J, with 15 bases in the middle. The germline V gene has CDR1 SGHRS and CDR2 YFSETQ. This CDR3 region has 12 residues. The chain's CDR3 is CASSPNRVDAFF. Written as DNA, the CDR3 is TGCGCCAGCAGCCCTAACAGGGTTGACGCTTTCTTT. The whole variable domain, filled in from reference TRBV5-1 and TRBJ1-1, reads KAGVTQTPRYLIKTRGQQVTLSCSPISGHRSVSWYQQTPGQGLQFLFEYFSETQRNKGNFPGRFSGRQFSNSRSEMNVSTLELGDSALYLCASSPNRVDAFFGQGTRLTVV.

This chain links TRBV6-5 with TRBJ1-3, with 7 positions matching TRBD1. J lost 4 bases, V lost 6 bases, and 6 bases had no gene match. CDR1 is MNHEY and CDR2 is SVGAGI in the germline V gene. The CDR3 length is 14 residues. The DNA of the CDR3 is TGTGCCAGCAGGGACAGGTCCGGAGGAAACACCATATATTTT. This translates into CASRDRSGGNTIYF.

This chain connects TRBV28 to TRBJ1-1; 12 nucleotides match TRBD1. The CDR3 has 14 amino acids. CDR1 and CDR2 from the germline V gene are MDHEN and SYDVKM. V gave up 8 bases and J gave up 8 bases; unmatched junction bases: 9. CDR3 sequence: CASSTGTGGREAFF. The CDR3 DNA is TGTGCCAGCTCTACCGGGACAGGGGGCCGGGAAGCTTTCTTT.

This chain links TRBV29-1 with TRBJ2-7, with TRBD1 identical over 9 bases. Germline V CDR1 and CDR2: SQVTM, ANQGSEA. Unmatched junction bases numbered 9, after V lost 4 bases and J lost 5 bases. The CDR3 has 14 amino acids. The CDR3 sequence is CSVATRDRANEQYF. CDR3 bases: TGCAGCGTTGCTACACGGGACAGGGCAAACGAGCAGTACTTC.

The chain uses TRBV5-4 and TRBJ2-7; 8 bases map to TRBD2. The trim removed 6 bases at V and 0 bases at J, leaving 8 bases unmatched. The germline CDR1 and CDR2 sequences are SGHNT and YYREEE (reference sequence). CDR3 size: 15 residues. CDR3 in DNA: TGTGCCAGCACCCGGGGGGGGCAGGGCTCCTACGAGCAGTACTTC. Protein product: CASTRGGQGSYEQYF.

V gene TRBV19 combines with J gene TRBJ2-3; D may be TRBD1 (5 bases). Trimming took 6 bases from V and 4 from J, leaving 8 bases between them. The CDR3 is 12 residues long. Germline V gene data show CDR1 as LNHDA and CDR2 as SQIVND (reference sequence). CDR3 DNA sequence: TGTGCCAGTAGGGGGCAAGCAGATACGCAGTATTTT. Translated, it gives CASRGQADTQYF.

Points on this clone: The junction and the germline gene differ at one end; a read error may be behind it. The chain is built from TRBV28 and TRBJ2-2, with 14 positions matching TRBD2. The germline gives CDR1 MDHEN, CDR2 SYDVKM. The CDR3 is 15 amino acids. The CDR3 here is CVSGGLAGAGGELFF. The DNA for the CDR3 is TGTGTCAGCGGGGGACTAGCGGGAGCGGGCGGGGAGCTGTTTTTT.

The gene calls are TRBV27 and TRBJ1-1, with D maybe TRBD1 (6 bases). The CDR3 runs to 13 residues. Deletions cut 7 bases from V and 5 bases from J, with 14 bases between. The germline gives CDR1 MNHEY, CDR2 SMNVEV (reference sequence). CDR3 DNA: TGTGCCAGCATCCGTGGGGGCGGGACTGAAGCTTTCTTT. It specifies CASIRGGGTEAFF.

This chain links TRBV28 with TRBJ1-2, with 11 bases matching TRBD1. V shed 6 bases and J 8 bases; nucleotides not matched to a gene: 5. Per germline, CDR1 MDHEN and CDR2 SYDVKM. This CDR3 has 13 residues. The CDR3 nucleotides are TGTGCCAGCAGCCGGGGACAGGGGGTGGGCTACACCTTC. This translates into CASSRGQGVGYTF.

V and J are TRBV6-2 or TRBV6-3 and TRBJ1-2, with D possibly TRBD1 on 6 matching bases. Germline CDR1 and CDR2: MNHEY and SVGEGT. The CDR3 length is 12 residues. V dropped 5 bases and J dropped 9 bases, with 13 bases sitting between them. This CDR3 reads CASSLTGNRYTF. Written as DNA, the CDR3 is TGTGCCAGCAGTCTAACAGGGAATCGCTACACCTTC.

The rearrangement uses TRBV27 and TRBJ2-7, with 9 bases that match TRBD1. The CDR3 has 14 residues. V lost 4 bases and J lost 6; bases outside the gene matches: 7. Germline values: CDR1 MNHEY, CDR2 SMNVEV (reference sequence). CDR3 sequence: CASSSNRGPGEQYF. The CDR3 DNA sequence: TGTGCCAGCAGTTCAAACAGGGGGCCCGGCGAGCAGTACTTC.

The rearrangement uses TRBV2 and TRBJ2-3; 14 nucleotides agree with TRBD2. Germline-derived CDR1 and CDR2 are SNHLY and FYNNEI. The CDR3 totals 17 residues. Trimming removed 3 bases from V and 5 bases from J; junction bases left unmatched: 7. The CDR3 DNA sequence: TGTGCCAGCAGTGACAGGCGAGGGACTAGCGGGAGAGATACGCAGTATTTT. Amino acid sequence: CASSDRRGTSGRDTQYF.

This chain joins TRBV19 and TRBJ2-5, with D perhaps matching TRBD1 (5 bases). V was shortened by 4 bases and J by 2 bases, with 8 bases between the two germline ends. Germline V gene sequence: CDR1 LNHDA, CDR2 SQIVND (reference sequence). The CDR3 has 13 amino acids. The CDR3 nucleotides read TGTGCCAGTAGTAGGGGCAGGCAAGAGACCCAGTACTTC. Its translation is CASSRGRQETQYF.